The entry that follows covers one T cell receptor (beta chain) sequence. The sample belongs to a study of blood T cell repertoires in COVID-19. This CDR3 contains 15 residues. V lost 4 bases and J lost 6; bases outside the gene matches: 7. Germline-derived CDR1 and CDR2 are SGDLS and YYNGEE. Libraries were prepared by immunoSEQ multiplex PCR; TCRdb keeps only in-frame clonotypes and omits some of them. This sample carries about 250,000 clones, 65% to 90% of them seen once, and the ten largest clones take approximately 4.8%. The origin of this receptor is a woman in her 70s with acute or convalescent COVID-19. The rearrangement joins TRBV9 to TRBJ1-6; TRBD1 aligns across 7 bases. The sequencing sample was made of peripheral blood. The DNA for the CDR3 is TGTGCCAGCAGCCCGAGGACAGGATTTAATTCACCCCTCCACTTT. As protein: CASSPRTGFNSPLHF.